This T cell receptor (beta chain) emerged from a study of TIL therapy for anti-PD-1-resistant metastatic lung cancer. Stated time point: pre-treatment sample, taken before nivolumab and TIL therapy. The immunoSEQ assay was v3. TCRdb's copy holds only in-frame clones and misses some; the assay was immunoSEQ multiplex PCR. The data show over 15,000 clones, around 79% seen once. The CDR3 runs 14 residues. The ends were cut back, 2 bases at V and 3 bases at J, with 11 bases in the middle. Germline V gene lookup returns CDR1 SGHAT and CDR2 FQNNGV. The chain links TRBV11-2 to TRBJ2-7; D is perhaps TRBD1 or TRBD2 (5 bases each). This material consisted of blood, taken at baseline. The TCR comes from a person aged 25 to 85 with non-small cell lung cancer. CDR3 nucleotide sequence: TGTGCCAGCAGCTTACCGGGACCGAACTACGAGCAGTACTTC. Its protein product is CASSLPGPNYEQYF.